This note documents a single TCR beta chain sequence. Its antigen remains unknown. V shed 1 base and J 6 bases; nucleotides not matched to a gene: 19. CDR3 size: 20 residues. CDR1 and CDR2 from the germline V gene are SGHVS and FQNEAQ. TCRdb re-called the reads through MiXCR, storing one row per CDR3 protein. The sample records about a million distinct CDR3 sequences, approximately 33% being singletons. The sample originates from a study of T cell repertoires in cytomegalovirus infection. Overall study results and limits: The ex vivo response showed dominance by HLA-C-restricted CMV-specific TCR beta clonotypes. Pooled public TCR beta family frequency picked out CMV carriers with the relevant HLA.

The material sequenced was cultured CD8+ T cells from PBMCs, taken from culture after CMV antigen stimulation. The chain uses TRBV7-8 and TRBJ2-4, with 9 bases fitting TRBD1. The receptor was isolated from a human donor in good health (CMV status not recorded). Some clones in this sample may be carry-over from other donors' samples. The CDR3 nucleotides read TGTGCCAGCAGCTTAGGAGGACAGGGGACGACCGCGTGGAGGGTAAACATTCAGTACTTC. This translates into CASSLGGQGTTAWRVNIQYF.